This T cell receptor (beta chain) was recorded in a study of T cell responses to AZD1222 COVID-19 vaccine. This CDR3 is 13 amino acids long. The J segment lost 4 bases and the V segment lost 6 bases, leaving 2 bases of the junction unmatched. The table came from immunoSEQ multiplex PCR; TCRdb's copy has only in-frame clones and leaves some out. This table holds approximately 170,000 clones, around 94% found once. The sample in question was peripheral blood, obtained 28 days after the second AZD1222 dose. The chain joins TRBV12-3 or TRBV12-4 to TRBJ1-4; 7 bases are a match to TRBD1. The clonotype originates from an adult who received the AZD1222 COVID-19 vaccine. This chain's CDR3 is CASRGQSNEKLFF. CDR3 nucleotide sequence: TGTGCCAGCAGGGGACAGAGTAATGAAAAACTGTTTTTT.